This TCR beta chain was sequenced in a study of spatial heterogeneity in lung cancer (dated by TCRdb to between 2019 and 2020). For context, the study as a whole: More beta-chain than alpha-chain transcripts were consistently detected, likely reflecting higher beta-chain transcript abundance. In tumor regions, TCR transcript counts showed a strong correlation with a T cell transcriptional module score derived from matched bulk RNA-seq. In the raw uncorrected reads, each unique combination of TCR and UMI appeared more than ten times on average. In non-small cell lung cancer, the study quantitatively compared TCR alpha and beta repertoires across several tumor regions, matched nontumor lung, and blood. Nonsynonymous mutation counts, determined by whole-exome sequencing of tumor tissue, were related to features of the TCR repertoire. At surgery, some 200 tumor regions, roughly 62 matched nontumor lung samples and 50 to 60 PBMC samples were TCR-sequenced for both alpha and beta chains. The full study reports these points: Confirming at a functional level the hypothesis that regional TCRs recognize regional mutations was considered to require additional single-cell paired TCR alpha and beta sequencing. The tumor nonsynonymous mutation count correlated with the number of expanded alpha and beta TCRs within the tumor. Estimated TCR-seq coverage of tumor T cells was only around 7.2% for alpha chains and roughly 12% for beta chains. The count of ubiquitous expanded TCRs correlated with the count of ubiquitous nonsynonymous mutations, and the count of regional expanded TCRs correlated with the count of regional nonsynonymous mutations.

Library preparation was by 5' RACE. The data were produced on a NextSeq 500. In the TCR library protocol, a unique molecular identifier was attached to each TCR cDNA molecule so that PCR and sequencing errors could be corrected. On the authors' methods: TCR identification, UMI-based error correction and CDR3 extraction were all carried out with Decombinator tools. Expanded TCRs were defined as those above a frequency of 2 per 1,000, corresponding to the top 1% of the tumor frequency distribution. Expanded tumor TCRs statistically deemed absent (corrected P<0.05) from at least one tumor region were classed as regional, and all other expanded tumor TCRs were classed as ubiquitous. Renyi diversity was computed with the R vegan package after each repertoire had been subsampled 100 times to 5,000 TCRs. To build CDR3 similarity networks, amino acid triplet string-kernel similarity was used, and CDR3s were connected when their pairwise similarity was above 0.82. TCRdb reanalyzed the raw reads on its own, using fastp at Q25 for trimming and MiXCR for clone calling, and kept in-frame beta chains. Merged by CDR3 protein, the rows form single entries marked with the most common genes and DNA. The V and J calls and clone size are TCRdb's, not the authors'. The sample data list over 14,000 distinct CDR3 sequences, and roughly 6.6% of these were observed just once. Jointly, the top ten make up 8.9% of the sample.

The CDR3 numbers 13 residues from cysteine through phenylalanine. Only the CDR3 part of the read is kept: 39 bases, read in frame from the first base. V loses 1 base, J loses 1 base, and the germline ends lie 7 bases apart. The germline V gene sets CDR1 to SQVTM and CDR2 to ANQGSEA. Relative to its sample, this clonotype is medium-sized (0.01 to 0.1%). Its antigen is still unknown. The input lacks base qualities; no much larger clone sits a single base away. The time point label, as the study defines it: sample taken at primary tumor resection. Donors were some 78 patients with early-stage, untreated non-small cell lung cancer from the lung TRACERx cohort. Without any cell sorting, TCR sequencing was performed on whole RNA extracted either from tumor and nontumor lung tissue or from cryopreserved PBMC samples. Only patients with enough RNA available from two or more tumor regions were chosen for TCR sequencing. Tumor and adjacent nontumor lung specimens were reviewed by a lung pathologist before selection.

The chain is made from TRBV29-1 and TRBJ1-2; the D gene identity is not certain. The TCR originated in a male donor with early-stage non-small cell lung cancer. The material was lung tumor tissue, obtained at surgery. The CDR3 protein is CSVEVGSNYGYTF. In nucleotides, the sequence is TGCAGCGTTGAAGTGGGCAGTAACTATGGCTACACCTTC.